This TCR beta chain was recovered during a study of beta chain features in type 1 diabetes. What was sequenced were expressed TCRB transcripts, since all of the isolated RNA had been reverse transcribed. The protocol was immunoSEQ multiplex PCR, while the TCRdb copy is restricted to in-frame clones and leaves out a portion. This repertoire shows 600,000 to 700,000 clones, roughly 12% found once; its top ten account for roughly 0.12%. As to this clone: Its antigen remains unidentified.

It was via CD45RO/CCR7/CD25/CD127/CD95/CD27 that CD4+ naive, central memory, regulatory and stem cell-like memory cells were sorted. Findings of the study overall: Type 1 diabetes patients had TCRB CDR3s that were shorter (moderately but significantly so) in all four CD4+ subsets. It was not settled here whether HLA type affects TCRB rearrangement.

CDR1 and CDR2 (germline): KGHSH, LQKENI. This CDR3 region has 14 residues. The germline V and J ends were trimmed by 5 bases and 5 bases, with 12 bases remaining between them. The sequenced sample consisted of naive CD4+ T cells from blood. This chain uses TRBV18 with TRBJ1-4; D is uncertain. The TCR originated in a man younger than 45 with type 1 diabetes. CDR3: CASSSSSGNEKLFF. Written as DNA, the CDR3 is TGTGCCAGCTCATCTAGCTCGGGGAATGAAAAACTGTTTTTT.